The next 3 T cell receptor beta chains were all read from a single sample in a study of T cell repertoires in cytomegalovirus infection. TCRdb passed the reads through MiXCR, listing each CDR3 protein once. The table has fewer than 550,000 distinct CDR3 sequences, around 32% seen once; the top ten hold roughly 13%. The specimen was PBMCs. All receptors come from a human donor in good health (CMV status not recorded). Some clones in this sample may be carry-over from other donors' samples.

With respect to this clonotype: This may be a read error, as it is one base from a much larger clone. The rearrangement joins TRBV7-8 to TRBJ2-7; 12 nucleotides match TRBD2. From germline, CDR1 is SGHVS and CDR2 FQNEAQ. Trimming at V came to 7 bases and at J to 7 bases, leaving 11 bases not matched to a gene. The CDR3 has 15 amino acids. CDR3 region: CASTSTSGGLLEQYF. CDR3 nucleotide sequence: TGTGCCAGCACCTCTACTAGCGGGGGGCTCTTGGAGCAGTACTTC. Combining the CDR3 with reference TRBV7-8 and TRBJ2-7 gives the whole variable domain GAGVSQSPRYKVAKRGQDVALRCDPISGHVSLFWYQQALGQGPEFLTYFQNEAQLDKSGLPSDRFFAERPEGSVSTLKIQRTQQEDSAVYLCASTSTSGGLLEQYFGPGTRLTVT.

The chain has TRBV27 and TRBJ1-4; TRBD1 agrees at 7 bases. CDR1 MNHEY and CDR2 SMNVEV come from the germline V gene (reference sequence). This CDR3 contains 15 residues. With V trimmed by 6 bases and J by 5 bases, 9 bases remained unmatched. This CDR3 reads CASSPTGSPNEKLFF. The CDR3, as DNA: TGTGCCAGCAGCCCGACAGGGAGTCCAAATGAAAAACTGTTTTTT.

This clonotype was recorded a few times. The chain employs TRBV10-2 and TRBJ2-2, with D possibly being TRBD1 or TRBD2 (7 bases each). The CDR3 runs to 19 residues. V lost 2 bases to trimming and J lost 6 bases, with 25 bases between them. Germline V CDR1 and CDR2: WSHSY, SAAADI. The CDR3 loop reads CASSEIETGRGGEAGELFF. The CDR3 DNA reads as TGCGCCAGCAGTGAGATCGAGACAGGGAGGGGGGGTGAGGCCGGGGAGCTGTTTTTT.